Detailed here is one T cell receptor (beta chain). Per the original methods: Amplification of reference gene primers provided the estimated nucleated cell counts. The table came from immunoSEQ multiplex PCR; TCRdb's copy has only in-frame clones and leaves some out. V and J calls and clone size come straight from that table; D and trimming were deduced from the DNA. The repertoire consists of roughly 200,000 clones, with 65% to 90% occurring once and the leading ten covering roughly 4%. This sample stems from a study of blood T cell repertoires in COVID-19. About the research overall: Whether acute or convalescent, the COVID-19 samples came from the United States, Italy and Spain. T cells, B-cell-depleted T cells, or PBMCs provided the cDNA or gDNA that served as material.

The CDR3 is 13 amino acids. The V gene lost 7 bases and the J gene lost 4 bases, with 8 bases spanning the gap. Participants were aged roughly 18 to 100 years from approximately 24 US areas. Sequenced sample: PBMCs or T cells enriched from blood (not recorded which). The chain employs TRBV12-3 or TRBV12-4 and TRBJ1-6; D not resolved. The source of this sequence is a woman between 25 and 40 years old who had been exposed to COVID-19. DNA of the CDR3: TGTGCCAGCACCCCGACATATAATTCACCCCTCCACTTT. Translation: CASTPTYNSPLHF.